The 6 T cell receptor beta chains below were found in one sample sequenced in a study of blood T cells in healthy people across ages. A second PCR of roughly 7 to 11 cycles used a sample-barcoded 5' primer and a J-beta primer mix. TCRdb called the 5' RACE reads again in MiXCR, with one record for every CDR3 protein. Of hundreds of thousands of distinct CDR3 sequences listed, over 40% are singletons. Sequences were obtained from blood. These TCRs come from a woman aged 80 or older in good health.

Many counts were recorded for this clonotype. The chain recombines TRBV29-1 with TRBJ2-2; maybe TRBD2 (6 bases). The CDR3 has 16 amino acids. The ends were cut back, 7 bases at V and 5 bases at J, with 23 bases in the middle. Germline CDR1 and CDR2: SQVTM and ANQGSEA. The DNA for the CDR3 is TGCAGCGGGATAGACCCGGCTCGGGGAGGAACCGGGGAGCTGTTTTTT. Protein sequence: CSGIDPARGGTGELFF.

This clonotype was recorded at least ten times. This rearrangement joins TRBV5-5 to TRBJ1-5; possibly TRBD1 for D (5 bases). In germline, CDR1 is SGHKS, CDR2 YYEKEE (reference sequence). The CDR3 consists of 14 residues. Trimming removed 5 bases at V and 2 bases at J, with 11 bases between. The CDR3 protein is CASSGQGGNQPQHF. CDR3 DNA: TGTGCCAGCAGTGGCCAGGGCGGCAATCAGCCCCAGCATTTT.

Many counts were recorded for this clonotype. DNA for the CDR3: TGTGCCAGCAGCTTACGGTCAGGTCCGACAGATACGCAGTATTTT. Translated, it gives CASSLRSGPTDTQYF. This chain joins TRBV7-9 and TRBJ2-3; D unclear. Germline CDR1 SEHNR, CDR2 FQNEAQ (reference sequence). The germline V and J ends were trimmed by 2 bases and 3 bases, with 12 bases remaining between them. The CDR3 is 15 amino acids.

V gene TRBV27 combines with J gene TRBJ2-1, with TRBD2 matching 11 bases. This CDR3 has 18 amino acids. The V gene end was trimmed by 5 bases and the J gene end by 3 bases; junction bases not matched to a gene: 12. The germline CDR1 and CDR2 sequences are MNHEY and SMNVEV (reference sequence). The DNA of the CDR3 is TGTGCCAGCAGTCCACTAGCGGGAGTCAGCCGGGTCTACAATGAGCAGTTCTTC. This sequence encodes CASSPLAGVSRVYNEQFF.

This clonotype showed up just a few times. This may come from a read error, since a much larger clone is one base off. The chain is built from TRBV9 and TRBJ2-5; weak D call: TRBD2 (6 bases). CDR1 is SGDLS, CDR2 YYNGEE, per germline. V was trimmed by 3 bases and J by 6 bases, leaving 15 bases between them. The CDR3 is 14 amino acids. DNA for the CDR3: TGTGCCAGCAGCGGACGTGGAGGGCTCAAGACCCAGTACTTC. Amino acids: CASSGRGGLKTQYF.

This clonotype was detected only once. The chain couples TRBV2 to TRBJ2-1, with TRBD2 matching over 7 bases. The CDR3 extends over 14 amino acids. CDR1 is SNHLY, CDR2 FYNNEI, per germline. V trimming: 6 bases; J trimming: 8 bases; junction bases outside the gene matches: 10. The CDR3 DNA sequence: TGTGCCAGCAGGATAGGGGACTACCCCCATGAGCAGTTCTTC. This encodes CASRIGDYPHEQFF.